Below are 32 T cell receptor beta chains sequenced from a single sample in a study of shared clonotypes between healthy human individuals. TCRdb's copy holds only in-frame clones and misses some; the assay was immunoSEQ multiplex PCR. This table has more than 2,000,000 clones, just over 90% appearing once. Sequenced input: naive CD4+ T cells from PBMCs. The sample's subset: CD45RA+ positively selected. These receptors were obtained from a man younger than 35 in good health. Some clones in this sample may be carry-over from other donors' samples.

As concerns this clone: This same CDR3 is encoded by further DNA sequences in the sample. In DNA, the CDR3 is TGCGCCAGCAGCTTGGGGCTAGATACGCAGTATTTT. This codes for CASSLGLDTQYF. The chain employs TRBV5-1 and TRBJ2-3; unclear D gene. CDR3 length equals 12 residues. V was shortened by 0 bases and J by 5 bases, with 4 bases between the two germline ends. Looked up from germline, CDR1 is SGHRS and CDR2 is YFSETQ.

V gene TRBV7-2 combines with J gene TRBJ2-2; 10 bases align to TRBD2. The CDR3 covers 17 residues. J was trimmed by 4 bases and V by 2 bases; bases with no gene match: 7. Germline CDR1 and CDR2: SGHTA and FQGNSA. The CDR3 DNA is TGTGCCAGCAGCTTACCTCTTCTAGCGGGAGTCACCGGGGAGCTGTTTTTT. Protein product: CASSLPLLAGVTGELFF.

J is TRBJ2-7 and V is TRBV19; D is perhaps TRBD2 (6 bases). The germline V and J ends were trimmed by 3 bases and 5 bases, with 8 bases remaining between them. The germline CDR1 and CDR2 sequences are LNHDA and SQIVND (reference sequence). The CDR3 has 12 residues. The CDR3 region has the DNA TGTGCCAGTAGTATCTGGGGGGACGAGCAGTACTTC. Amino acids: CASSIWGDEQYF.

The chain has TRBV10-1 and TRBJ1-5; D unresolved. The length of the CDR3 is 13 residues. Trimming took off 3 bases at V and 1 base at J, with 4 bases between the two ends. Germline V gives CDR1 WNHNN, CDR2 SYGVQD (reference sequence). Here the CDR3 DNA reads TGCGCCAGCAGTGACAGAAGCAATCAGCCCCAGCATTTT. Translated: CASSDRSNQPQHF.

The chain is built from TRBV15 and TRBJ1-1; D unclear. V lost 0 bases, J lost 1 base, and 9 bases lay in between. This CDR3 has 15 residues. Germline CDR1 reads LNHNV; CDR2 reads YYDKDF (reference sequence). CDR3 protein: CATSRDLGWNTEAFF. The CDR3 DNA reads TGTGCCACCAGCAGAGATCTCGGTTGGAACACTGAAGCTTTCTTT.

This clone came up once. The chain recombines TRBV7-9 with TRBJ2-2, with D possibly TRBD2 on 6 matching bases. Trimming shortened V by 5 bases and J by 1 base, and 17 bases separated the two germline ends. The CDR3 has 17 amino acids. Germline-derived CDR1 and CDR2 are SEHNR and FQNEAQ (reference sequence). The CDR3 region is CASSPLSGVGNTGELFF. The DNA of the CDR3 is TGTGCCAGCAGCCCCCTGTCGGGGGTCGGGAACACCGGGGAGCTGTTTTTT. Looking up the rest from reference TRBV7-9 and TRBJ2-2 gives the full variable domain: DTGVSQNPRHKITKRGQNVTFRCDPISEHNRLYWYRQTLGQGPEFLTYFQNEAQLEKSRLLSDRFSAERPKGSFSTLEIQRTEQGDSAMYLCASSPLSGVGNTGELFFGEGSRLTVL.

This clone appeared a single time. The chain has TRBV7-9 and TRBJ2-4; D uncertain. The CDR3 spans 13 residues. Trimming took 5 bases from V and 8 from J, leaving 13 bases between them. Per germline, CDR1 SEHNR and CDR2 FQNEAQ (reference sequence). The CDR3 here is CASSALSLDIQYF. CDR3 nucleotides: TGTGCCAGCAGCGCCCTGAGTTTAGACATTCAGTACTTC. Variable domain in full (rest from reference TRBV7-9 and TRBJ2-4): DTGVSQNPRHKITKRGQNVTFRCDPISEHNRLYWYRQTLGQGPEFLTYFQNEAQLEKSRLLSDRFSAERPKGSFSTLEIQRTEQGDSAMYLCASSALSLDIQYFGAGTRLSVL.

This chain links TRBV9 with TRBJ1-3; D remains ambiguous. The CDR3 length is 17 residues. With 4 bases removed from V and 4 bases from J, the gap between germline ends came to 21 bases. The V gene's germline CDR1 is SGDLS and CDR2 YYNGEE. CDR3 sequence: CASSFQPSGEAGNTIYF. In DNA form, the CDR3 reads TGTGCCAGCAGCTTCCAACCCAGCGGGGAGGCGGGAAACACCATATATTTT.

The chain couples TRBV5-5 to TRBJ1-1; no clear D gene. The CDR3 has 17 amino acids. Germline V gene sequence: CDR1 SGHKS, CDR2 YYEKEE (reference sequence). V was pared by 4 bases and J by 4 bases, with 23 bases between. The CDR3 is CASSRMTPQPGRTEAFF. The CDR3, as DNA: TGTGCCAGCAGCCGCATGACCCCACAACCGGGCCGCACTGAAGCTTTCTTT.

The chain carries TRBV15 and TRBJ2-1, with 12 bases lining up with TRBD2. V gave up 6 bases and J gave up 8 bases; unmatched junction bases: 5. Germline V gene sequence: CDR1 LNHNV, CDR2 YYDKDF (reference sequence). This CDR3 comprises 14 residues. CDR3 in amino acids: CATRTSGRGDEQFF. The CDR3 bases are TGTGCCACCAGGACTAGCGGGAGAGGGGATGAGCAGTTCTTC.

The V call is TRBV6-1, the J call TRBJ2-2; D may be TRBD1 (5 bases). V shed 4 bases and J shed 0 bases, with 9 bases lying between them. The CDR3 is 15 residues long. Germline V gene sequence: CDR1 MNHNS, CDR2 SASEGT. The CDR3 sequence is CASSVGAPNTGELFF. The CDR3 nucleotides are TGTGCCAGCAGTGTAGGGGCCCCGAACACCGGGGAGCTGTTTTTT.

The gene calls are TRBV27 and TRBJ1-5; the D gene is possibly TRBD1 (5 bases). The CDR3 sequence is 15 residues long. With 1 base removed from V and 7 bases from J, the gap between germline ends came to 14 bases. Germline CDR1 MNHEY, CDR2 SMNVEV (reference sequence). CDR3: CASSLLGVIGQPQHF. The CDR3 region has the DNA TGTGCCAGCAGTTTATTAGGGGTCATCGGGCAGCCCCAGCATTTT.

This clone appeared once. The chain couples TRBV7-9 to TRBJ1-2; no firm D call. This CDR3 has 14 residues. Deletions cut 1 base from V and 4 bases from J, with 10 bases between. Germline loops: CDR1 SEHNR, CDR2 FQNEAQ (reference sequence). In DNA form, the CDR3 reads TGTGCCAGCAGCTTAGTTGCGTCGGGCTATGGCTACACCTTC. It specifies CASSLVASGYGYTF.

V gene TRBV5-1 combines with J gene TRBJ2-1; 7 bases are shared with TRBD2. Germline CDR1 SGHRS, CDR2 YFSETQ. V lost 4 bases, J lost 9 bases, and 13 bases stayed unmatched. The CDR3 is 15 residues long. CDR3 sequence reads: CASSVGLVSDTEQFF. CDR3 coding DNA: TGCGCCAGCAGCGTAGGACTAGTCTCCGACACTGAGCAGTTCTTC.

This sequence joins TRBV7-2 and TRBJ2-6; 8 bases are shared with TRBD1. Losses at the gene ends were 5 bases for V and 8 bases for J; bases not matched to a gene: 11. From germline, CDR1 is SGHTA and CDR2 FQGNSA. CDR3 length: 16 amino acids. Here the CDR3 DNA reads TGTGCCAGCAGCCAACGCCTGGACAGGGAGACCAACGTCCTGACTTTC. This translates into CASSQRLDRETNVLTF.

The V and J genes are TRBV6-5 and TRBJ1-3; D gene ambiguous. Trimming removed 5 bases from V and 1 base from J, with 6 bases in between. This CDR3 has 13 residues. Germline CDR1 reads MNHEY; CDR2 reads SVGAGI. CDR3 in amino acids: CASSEVSGNTIYF. Here the CDR3 DNA reads TGTGCCAGCAGTGAGGTATCTGGAAACACCATATATTTT.

The genes are TRBV28 and TRBJ2-7; tentatively, D is TRBD1 (6 bases). Looked up from germline, CDR1 is MDHEN and CDR2 is SYDVKM. Trimming left V 7 bases short and J 3 bases short, with 19 bases between. This CDR3 spans 15 amino acids. This chain's CDR3 is CASTPLRTDSYEQYF. DNA of the CDR3: TGTGCCAGCACCCCCCTACGGACGGACAGCTACGAGCAGTACTTC.

This clone has more than one count but fewer than ten. This same CDR3 is encoded by further DNA sequences in the sample. The chain employs TRBV11-3 and TRBJ2-3, with D tentatively TRBD1 (6 bases). CDR3 length: 15 amino acids. The V and J ends lost 0 bases and 0 bases respectively, with 7 bases between them. The germline gives CDR1 SGHNT, CDR2 YENEEA. CDR3 in amino acids: CASSLDGQSTDTQYF. In DNA form, the CDR3 reads TGTGCCAGCAGCTTAGATGGACAGAGCACAGATACGCAGTATTTT.

V gene TRBV5-1 combines with J gene TRBJ2-2; TRBD2 matches at 13 bases. With V trimmed by 7 bases and J by 6 bases, 6 bases remained unmatched. CDR1 is SGHRS and CDR2 is YFSETQ in the germline V gene. The CDR3 loop spans 15 amino acids. The DNA for the CDR3 is TGCGCCAGCCTGGGGACTAGCGGGATTTCCGGGGAGCTGTTTTTT. Translation: CASLGTSGISGELFF. Supplemented by reference TRBV5-1 and TRBJ2-2, the full variable domain reads KAGVTQTPRYLIKTRGQQVTLSCSPISGHRSVSWYQQTPGQGLQFLFEYFSETQRNKGNFPGRFSGRQFSNSRSEMNVSTLELGDSALYLCASLGTSGISGELFFGEGSRLTVL.

The chain is built from TRBV2 and TRBJ1-2; D possibly corresponds to TRBD1 (6 bases). CDR1 and CDR2 from the germline V gene are SNHLY and FYNNEI. Trimming took 7 bases from V and 4 from J, leaving 19 bases between them. This CDR3 contains 15 residues. DNA for the CDR3: TGTGCCAGCACCCCAGGGGCAGGTCCTGCCTATGGCTACACCTTC. Amino acids: CASTPGAGPAYGYTF.

The chain combines TRBV30 with TRBJ2-3; maybe TRBD1 (6 bases). V lost 4 bases and J 2 bases, leaving 22 bases between the germline ends. The CDR3 spans 17 residues. CDR1 is GTSNPN and CDR2 is SVGIG in the germline V gene (reference sequence). This CDR3 reads CAWNPQGSSGPTDTQYF. The CDR3 coding sequence is TGTGCCTGGAACCCTCAGGGGTCCTCGGGACCCACAGATACGCAGTATTTT. The whole variable domain, filled in from reference TRBV30 and TRBJ2-3, reads SQTIHQWPATLVQPVGSPLSLECTVEGTSNPNLYWYRQAAGRGLQLLFYSVGIGQISSEVPQNLSASRPQDRQFILSSKKLLLSDSGFYLCAWNPQGSSGPTDTQYFGPGTRLTVL.

The gene calls are TRBV7-2 and TRBJ1-5, with TRBD1 identical over 7 bases. Trimming took 5 bases from V and 0 from J; bases not matched to a gene: 13. In germline, CDR1 is SGHTA, CDR2 FQGNSA. The CDR3 sequence is 18 residues long. CDR3 bases: TGTGCCAGCAGCCGCGGGACAGTAGGAAGTTATAGCAATCAGCCCCAGCATTTT. Translation gives CASSRGTVGSYSNQPQHF.

This chain uses TRBV6-5 with TRBJ2-7; a possible D gene is TRBD1 (6 bases). CDR3 size: 15 residues. Trimming took off 6 bases at V and 0 bases at J, with 15 bases between the two ends. The germline V gene encodes CDR1 MNHEY and CDR2 SVGAGI. In nucleotides, the CDR3 is TGTGCCAGCAGCCGCCCGGGACAACCCTCCTACGAGCAGTACTTC. Protein product: CASSRPGQPSYEQYF.

This rearrangement joins TRBV11-2 to TRBJ1-1; D is undetermined. V lost 8 bases, J lost 4 bases, and 14 bases lay in between. Germline V gene data show CDR1 as SGHAT and CDR2 as FQNNGV. This CDR3 has 13 residues. The CDR3, as DNA: TGTGCCAGCCCCCAGCGTGAAGGCACTGAAGCTTTCTTT. It yields the protein CASPQREGTEAFF.

The rearrangement joins TRBV5-8 to TRBJ2-2, with D possibly being TRBD1 (6 bases). The V end was cut by 3 bases, the J end by 1 base, with 10 bases between. The CDR3 covers 15 residues. The germline V gene encodes CDR1 SGHTS and CDR2 YDEGEE. The CDR3 DNA is TGTGCCAGCAGCTCAAGGACAGTGAACACCGGGGAGCTGTTTTTT. Its translation is CASSSRTVNTGELFF.

V gene TRBV30 combines with J gene TRBJ1-4; D gene ambiguous. The CDR3 is made up of 13 amino acids. Trimming pared 0 bases from V and 7 bases from J, leaving 9 bases between. CDR1 GTSNPN and CDR2 SVGIG come from the germline V gene (reference sequence). DNA for the CDR3: TGTGCCTGGAGTGTACAAGCGGTTGAAAAACTGTTTTTT. This gives the protein CAWSVQAVEKLFF.

J is TRBJ1-5 and V is TRBV6-5; D may be TRBD1 (5 bases). CDR1 MNHEY and CDR2 SVGAGI come from the germline V gene. The CDR3 loop spans 13 amino acids. Trimming stripped 8 bases from V and 3 bases from J, with 11 bases between. Here the CDR3 reads CASGDGYNQPQHF. CDR3 coding DNA: TGTGCCAGCGGGGACGGATACAATCAGCCCCAGCATTTT.

This chain connects TRBV10-3 to TRBJ1-1, with D uncertain. This CDR3 spans 13 amino acids. Germline values: CDR1 ENHRY, CDR2 SYGVKD. Between the trimmed V and J ends, which lost 6 bases and 0 bases, there was a span of 8 bases. The CDR3 DNA sequence: TGTGCCATCAGCGCCCGGCTGAACACTGAAGCTTTCTTT. The encoded protein is CAISARLNTEAFF.

The chain combines TRBV9 with TRBJ2-1; 7 bases agree with TRBD2. Germline-derived CDR1 and CDR2 are SGDLS and YYNGEE. V lost 0 bases, J lost 2 bases, and 5 bases stayed unmatched. The CDR3 has 16 residues. CDR3 sequence: CASSVVRENPYNEQFF. The CDR3, as DNA: TGTGCCAGCAGCGTAGTGCGGGAGAACCCCTACAATGAGCAGTTCTTC.

This clone showed up just once. The gene calls are TRBV10-1 and TRBJ2-5; D is possibly TRBD1 or TRBD2 (6 bases each). CDR3 length: 16 amino acids. V lost 0 bases and J 7 bases, leaving 18 bases between the germline ends. Germline lookup yields CDR1 WNHNN and CDR2 SYGVQD (reference sequence). In nucleotides, the CDR3 is TGCGCCAGCAGTGAGTCGAAAGGAGGGGCGACAGGGACCCAGTACTTC. Its translation: CASSESKGGATGTQYF.

A note on this clone: Distinct nucleotide sequences in the sample also encode this CDR3. The chain carries TRBV5-1 and TRBJ1-4; 7 positions match TRBD1. Looked up from germline, CDR1 is SGHRS and CDR2 is YFSETQ. This CDR3 comprises 15 residues. V lost 2 bases, J lost 3 bases, and 4 bases stayed unmatched. CDR3 in amino acids: CASSLAGTANEKLFF. The CDR3 DNA reads as TGCGCCAGCAGCTTAGCCGGGACAGCTAATGAAAAACTGTTTTTT. Looking up the rest from reference TRBV5-1 and TRBJ1-4 gives the full variable domain: KAGVTQTPRYLIKTRGQQVTLSCSPISGHRSVSWYQQTPGQGLQFLFEYFSETQRNKGNFPGRFSGRQFSNSRSEMNVSTLELGDSALYLCASSLAGTANEKLFFGSGTQLSVL.

This sequence joins TRBV28 and TRBJ1-2; D call uncertain. V was clipped by 5 bases and J by 4 bases, with 14 bases between them. The CDR3 is made up of 14 amino acids. Germline assignment: CDR1 MDHEN and CDR2 SYDVKM. CDR3 amino acids: CASSPTWGVYGYTF. DNA of the CDR3: TGTGCCAGCAGTCCAACCTGGGGTGTCTATGGCTACACCTTC.